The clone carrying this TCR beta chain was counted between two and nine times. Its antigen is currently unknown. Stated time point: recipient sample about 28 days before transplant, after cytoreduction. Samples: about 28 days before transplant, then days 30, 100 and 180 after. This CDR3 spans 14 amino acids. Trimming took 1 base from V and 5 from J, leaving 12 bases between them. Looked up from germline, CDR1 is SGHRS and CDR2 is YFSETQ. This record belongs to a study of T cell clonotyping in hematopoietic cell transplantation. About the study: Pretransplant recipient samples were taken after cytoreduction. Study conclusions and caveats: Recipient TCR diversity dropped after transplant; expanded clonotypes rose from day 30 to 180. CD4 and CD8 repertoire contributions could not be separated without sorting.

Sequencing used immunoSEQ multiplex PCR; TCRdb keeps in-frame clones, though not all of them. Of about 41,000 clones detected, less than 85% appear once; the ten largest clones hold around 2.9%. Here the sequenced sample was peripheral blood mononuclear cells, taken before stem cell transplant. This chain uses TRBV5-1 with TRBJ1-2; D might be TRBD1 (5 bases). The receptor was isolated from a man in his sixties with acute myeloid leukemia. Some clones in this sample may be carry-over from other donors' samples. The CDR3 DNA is TGCGCCAGCAGCTTGTTCGGGGCGGGGTATGGCTACACCTTC. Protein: CASSLFGAGYGYTF.